The T cell receptor (beta chain) described here comes from a study of T cells in Graves' hyperthyroidism and ophthalmopathy. Study-wide points: A model of 13 V-J features distinguished ophthalmopathy from stable hyperthyroidism.

Amplified TCR beta CDR3 regions came from RNA transcripts. The study used the HTBI primer set for a first-round RT-PCR of the TCR CDR3. TCRdb re-analysed the multiplex PCR reads in MiXCR, keeping a single row per CDR3 protein. The table has fewer than 700,000 distinct CDR3 sequences, under 20% seen once; the top ten hold approximately 3.8%. Diagnosis rested on symptoms, serum thyroxine and TRAb, thyroid ultrasound, and orbital computed tomography. This clonotype came up a few times. Antigen unknown. This CDR3 is built from 15 residues. The ends lost 6 bases at V and 5 bases at J; junction bases unmatched: 12. CDR1 and CDR2 (germline): KGHSH, LQKENI.

This sequence originates from a woman younger than 45 with Graves' hyperthyroidism. Sequenced input: blood. The rearrangement uses TRBV18 and TRBJ2-7, with TRBD1 matching over 8 bases. CDR3 protein: CASSYTGGLINEQYF. The CDR3 coding sequence is TGTGCCAGCTCGTACACAGGGGGATTAATAAACGAGCAGTACTTC.